Presented here are 18 T cell receptor beta chains from one specimen sequenced in a study of spatial heterogeneity in lung cancer. Time point in this sample: sample taken at primary tumor resection. Unsorted whole RNA samples from tumor, nontumor lung or frozen PBMC were sequenced. Via MiXCR, TCRdb re-called the 5' RACE reads, giving one row per CDR3 protein. Of tens of thousands of distinct CDR3 sequences in the sample, around 5% are singletons; the top ten hold about 28%. The material was PBMCs, obtained at surgery. The receptors derive from a female donor with early-stage non-small cell lung cancer.

This clonotype was recorded at least ten times. The chain carries TRBV28 and TRBJ2-3; D is ambiguous. The V end was cut by 1 base, the J end by 2 bases, with 10 bases between. The germline CDR1 and CDR2 sequences are MDHEN and SYDVKM. The CDR3 is 15 residues long. The CDR3 sequence: CASSLSGGLTDTQYF. The CDR3 DNA reads TGTGCCAGCAGTTTATCAGGCGGCCTCACAGATACGCAGTATTTT. Filled out from reference TRBV28 and TRBJ2-3, the complete variable domain reads DVKVTQSSRYLVKRTGEKVFLECVQDMDHENMFWYRQDPGLGLRLIYFSYDVKMKEKGDIPEGYSVSREKKERFSLILESASTNQTSMYLCASSLSGGLTDTQYFGPGTRLTVL.

In its sample, this clonotype was seen a few times. Without the conserved terminal phenylalanine or tryptophan, this CDR3 likely stems from a read error. The V gene is TRBV5-4, the J gene TRBJ1-1; TRBD1 is a possible D gene (5 bases). Trimming removed 9 bases from V and 1 base from J, with 10 bases in between. Germline CDR1 reads SGHNT; CDR2 reads YYREEE (reference sequence). The CDR3 extends over 12 amino acids. The CDR3 bases are TGTGCCATCGGGGACCCGAACACTGAAGCTTTCGTT. It codes for CAIGDPNTEAFV.

There are a few counts of this clonotype. This chain's CDR3 is CASSPSRLSGNTIYF. CDR3 DNA: TGTGCCAGCTCACCGAGCAGACTCTCTGGAAACACCATATATTTT. This chain joins TRBV18 and TRBJ1-3; D is unclear. The CDR3 consists of 15 residues. Germline CDR1 is KGHSH and CDR2 is LQKENI. Trimming shortened V by 3 bases and J by 0 bases, and 9 bases separated the two germline ends.

There are many counts of this clonotype. The chain joins TRBV27 to TRBJ2-3, with D possibly being TRBD1 (6 bases). The CDR3 spans 13 residues. Trimming pared 6 bases from V and 5 bases from J, leaving 12 bases between. Germline assignment: CDR1 MNHEY and CDR2 SMNVEV (reference sequence). The CDR3 is CASSLGAEDTQYF. In DNA, the CDR3 is TGTGCCAGCAGCTTGGGGGCTGAAGATACGCAGTATTTT.

This clonotype occurred a few times. The V gene is TRBV12-3 or TRBV12-4, the J gene TRBJ2-7; D is perhaps TRBD1 (5 bases). With 5 bases removed from V and 3 bases from J, the gap between germline ends came to 11 bases. This CDR3 contains 13 residues. The CDR3 is CASSRQIVYEQYF. The CDR3, as DNA: TGTGCCAGCAGTCGACAGATAGTCTACGAGCAGTACTTC.

This clonotype was detected a few times. The chain is built from TRBV28 and TRBJ1-3; 8 nucleotides line up with TRBD1. The J segment lost 0 bases and the V segment lost 7 bases, leaving 11 bases of the junction unmatched. There are 17 residues in the CDR3. Germline loops: CDR1 MDHEN, CDR2 SYDVKM. CDR3 coding DNA: TGTGCCAGCACCTCTCAGGGACAGGCTGGCTCTGGAAACACCATATATTTT. Protein product: CASTSQGQAGSGNTIYF.

This clonotype has a count of ten or more. V is TRBV28 and J is TRBJ2-4; D may match TRBD1 or TRBD2 (5 bases each). The CDR3 runs 16 residues. Germline assignment: CDR1 MDHEN and CDR2 SYDVKM. The ends were cut back, 8 bases at V and 1 base at J, with 18 bases in the middle. CDR3 protein: CASSPMGVGAKNIQYF. Here the CDR3 DNA reads TGTGCCAGCTCCCCTATGGGGGTAGGTGCCAAAAACATTCAGTACTTC.

On this clonotype itself: This may come from a read error, since a much larger clone is one base off. The chain recombines TRBV2 with TRBJ2-7, with D possibly being TRBD2 (7 bases). V dropped 2 bases and J dropped 3 bases, with 11 bases sitting between them. CDR1 is SNHLY and CDR2 is FYNNEI in the germline V gene. The CDR3 totals 14 residues. The CDR3 reads CASSEQGRVYEQYF. The CDR3 region has the DNA TGTGCCAGCAGTGAACAGGGGAGGGTCTACGAGCAGTACTTC. Together with reference TRBV2 and TRBJ2-7, the CDR3 gives the full variable domain: EPEVTQTPSHQVTQMGQEVILRCVPISNHLYFYWYRQILGQKVEFLVSFYNNEISEKSEIFDDQFSVERPDGSNFTLKIRSTKLEDSAMYFCASSEQGRVYEQYFGPGTRLTVT.

The chain carries TRBV2 and TRBJ2-3; D unclear. Per the germline V gene, CDR1 is SNHLY and CDR2 is FYNNEI. CDR3 size: 14 residues. The V end was cut by 2 bases, the J end by 2 bases, with 8 bases between. Written as DNA, the CDR3 is TGTGCCAGCAGTGAAAGACGGTTCACAGATACGCAGTATTTT. It specifies CASSERRFTDTQYF. The variable domain in full, completed from reference TRBV2 and TRBJ2-3, reads EPEVTQTPSHQVTQMGQEVILRCVPISNHLYFYWYRQILGQKVEFLVSFYNNEISEKSEIFDDQFSVERPDGSNFTLKIRSTKLEDSAMYFCASSERRFTDTQYFGPGTRLTVL.

This clonotype has at least ten counts. V is TRBV4-1 and J is TRBJ1-6; D is unresolved. Germline V gene sequence: CDR1 MGHRA, CDR2 YSYEKL. The V gene lost 3 bases and the J gene lost 10 bases, with 10 bases spanning the gap. This CDR3 spans 13 amino acids. This CDR3 is CASSQGGGSPLHF. The CDR3 nucleotides are TGCGCCAGCAGCCAGGGCGGAGGATCACCCCTCCACTTT.

The J gene is TRBJ2-3, the V gene TRBV20-1, with D uncertain. The V end lost 5 bases, the J end lost 2 bases, and 20 bases lay between the germline ends. Per germline, CDR1 DFQATT and CDR2 SNEGSKA (reference sequence). The CDR3 is 16 amino acids. CDR3: CSAPSRLGSPTDTQYF. CDR3 coding DNA: TGCAGTGCTCCAAGCCGTCTAGGGTCCCCCACAGATACGCAGTATTTT.

This clonotype was picked up many times. The V gene is TRBV6-6, the J gene TRBJ2-7, with a possible D match to TRBD1 (5 bases). The germline V gene encodes CDR1 MNHNY and CDR2 SVGAGI (reference sequence). V was pared by 5 bases and J by 4 bases, with 9 bases between. The CDR3 has 12 residues. The CDR3 sequence is CASSRQSYEQYF. The CDR3 region has the DNA TGTGCCAGCAGTCGACAGTCATACGAGCAGTACTTC.

This clonotype has a count of ten or more. This sequence joins TRBV11-2 and TRBJ1-1, with D hard to call. V shed 5 bases and J shed 2 bases, with 15 bases lying between them. Germline lookup yields CDR1 SGHAT and CDR2 FQNNGV. The CDR3 sequence is 15 residues long. CDR3 loop: CASSPLPLGNTEAFF. The CDR3 DNA is TGTGCCAGCAGCCCACTACCTTTGGGAAACACTGAAGCTTTCTTT. Variable domain in full (rest from reference TRBV11-2 and TRBJ1-1): EAGVAQSPRYKIIEKRQSVAFWCNPISGHATLYWYQQILGQGPKLLIQFQNNGVVDDSQLPKDRFSAERLKGVDSTLKIQPAKLEDSAVYLCASSPLPLGNTEAFFGQGTRLTVV.

The chain has TRBV5-1 and TRBJ2-1; 8 bases map to TRBD2. V shed 6 bases, J shed 2 bases, and the junction held 10 bases outside the gene matches. Germline loops: CDR1 SGHRS, CDR2 YFSETQ. This CDR3 region has 16 residues. The CDR3 nucleotides read TGCGCCAGCATTTATTCGGCGGGAGGACCCTACAATGAGCAGTTCTTC. It translates to CASIYSAGGPYNEQFF.

This clonotype showed up many times. V gene TRBV3-1 combines with J gene TRBJ2-1; 14 positions agree with TRBD2. This CDR3 is built from 17 residues. Trimming cost V 6 bases and J 5 bases; bases outside gene matches: 9. Per the germline V gene, CDR1 is LGHDT and CDR2 is YNNKEL (reference sequence). The CDR3, as DNA: TGTGCCAGCAGTCCCGGGACTAGCGGGGGTCGAAACAATGAGCAGTTCTTC. Amino acids: CASSPGTSGGRNNEQFF.

This clonotype was counted many times. The chain couples TRBV7-6 to TRBJ2-3; the match to TRBD2 covers 7 bases. CDR1 SGHVS and CDR2 FNYEAQ come from the germline V gene. V was pared by 1 base and J by 3 bases, with 7 bases of the junction left unmatched. The CDR3 is made up of 16 amino acids. CDR3 sequence (DNA): TGTGCCAGCAGCTTAGGCCGCGGGAGAATAACAGATACGCAGTATTTT. It encodes CASSLGRGRITDTQYF.

This clonotype showed up many times. J is TRBJ2-1 and V is TRBV7-2, with 11 bases that match TRBD2. After removal of 4 bases from V and 7 bases from J, the junction contained 3 bases not matched to a gene. The CDR3 is 14 amino acids. Germline CDR1 and CDR2: SGHTA and FQGNSA. In DNA, the CDR3 is TGTGCCAGCAGCTCAGGGACTAGCGGAAATGAGCAGTTCTTC. This translates into CASSSGTSGNEQFF.

This clonotype was counted ten times or more. CDR3 coding DNA: TGTGCCAGCAGCTCAGGGGGGGACACTGAAGCTTTCTTT. Translated, it gives CASSSGGDTEAFF. This sequence joins TRBV7-2 and TRBJ1-1; TRBD1 matches 7 bases. Germline assignment: CDR1 SGHTA and CDR2 FQGNSA. The CDR3 is made up of 13 amino acids. Trimming cost V 4 bases and J 3 bases; bases outside gene matches: 2.